These 23 T cell receptor beta chains were sequenced from one sample in a study of blood T cell repertoires in COVID-19. Profiling relied on immunoSEQ multiplex PCR, and the TCRdb table lists in-frame clones only, not all of them. The data contain around 220,000 clones, 70% to 90% of them singletons. Sequenced input: peripheral blood. The receptor set was obtained from a woman aged 40 to 50 who had recovered from COVID-19.

The chain couples TRBV24-1 to TRBJ1-2; possible D gene TRBD1, 6 bases. CDR1 is KGHDR and CDR2 is SFDVKD in the germline V gene. V was pared by 5 bases and J by 4 bases, with 10 bases between. The CDR3 length is 13 residues. As DNA, the CDR3 is TGTGCCACCAGTGGGACAGAGGCCTATGGCTACACCTTC. It encodes CATSGTEAYGYTF.

The chain is built from TRBV28 and TRBJ1-5, with D hard to call. The CDR3 length is 15 residues. Trimming left V 4 bases short and J 6 bases short, with 16 bases between. CDR1 and CDR2 (germline): MDHEN, SYDVKM. The CDR3 sequence: CASSSPAPGGQPQHF. The CDR3 DNA is TGTGCCAGCAGTTCCCCAGCCCCCGGAGGTCAGCCCCAGCATTTT. Full variable domain (outside the CDR3, taken from reference TRBV28 and TRBJ1-5): DVKVTQSSRYLVKRTGEKVFLECVQDMDHENMFWYRQDPGLGLRLIYFSYDVKMKEKGDIPEGYSVSREKKERFSLILESASTNQTSMYLCASSSPAPGGQPQHFGDGTRLSIL.

J is TRBJ1-3 and V is TRBV5-6, with 9 bases identical to TRBD1. Germline lookup yields CDR1 SGHDT and CDR2 YYEEEE. The V segment lost 2 bases and the J segment 8 bases; nucleotides outside the gene matches: 2. The CDR3 contains 13 residues. The CDR3, as DNA: TGTGCCAGCAGCTTCGACAGGGGGGACACCATATATTTT. The encoded protein is CASSFDRGDTIYF.

The chain couples TRBV1 to TRBJ1-2. TRBV1 corresponds to a pseudogene. The CDR3 totals 11 residues. The chain's CDR3 is CTSSNAGGYTF. The CDR3 DNA reads as TGCACCAGCAGCAATGCGGGGGGCTACACCTTC.

The chain joins TRBV5-4 to TRBJ1-5; D might be TRBD1 (5 bases). Germline V gene data show CDR1 as SGHNT and CDR2 as YYREEE (reference sequence). This CDR3 has 14 residues. Trimming took 9 bases from V and 7 from J, leaving 20 bases between them. The CDR3 region has the DNA TGTGCCACCTCAATGGGGGGGGTAGGGCAGCCCCAGCATTTT. This sequence encodes CATSMGGVGQPQHF.

The V call is TRBV12-3 or TRBV12-4, the J call TRBJ2-1; 8 positions agree with TRBD2. Trimming at V came to 4 bases and at J to 12 bases, leaving 8 bases not matched to a gene. The CDR3 spans 13 residues. CDR3: CASSSGGAWWQFF. The CDR3 DNA follows: TGTGCCAGCAGTTCCGGGGGGGCGTGGTGGCAGTTCTTC.

The V and J genes are TRBV28 and TRBJ1-2, with D possibly TRBD1 on 5 matching bases. In germline, CDR1 is MDHEN, CDR2 SYDVKM. V dropped 2 bases and J dropped 4 bases, with 17 bases sitting between them. There are 16 residues in the CDR3. This CDR3 reads CASSLGGGRYGYGYTF. DNA for the CDR3: TGTGCCAGCAGTTTAGGGGGGGGGAGGTATGGCTATGGCTACACCTTC.

The V and J genes are TRBV6-5 and TRBJ1-1; D is perhaps TRBD1 (5 bases). V dropped 6 bases and J dropped 1 base, with 12 bases sitting between them. From germline, CDR1 is MNHEY and CDR2 SVGAGI. The CDR3 loop spans 14 amino acids. Here the CDR3 reads CASRDTNRNTEAFF. CDR3 bases: TGTGCCAGCAGGGACACCAACAGGAACACTGAAGCTTTCTTT.

The rearrangement links TRBV6-2 or TRBV6-3 to TRBJ1-1; 9 positions agree with TRBD1. CDR1 and CDR2 (germline): MNHEY, SVGEGT. This CDR3 spans 17 amino acids. V lost 4 bases to trimming and J lost 3 bases; unmatched junction nucleotides: 12. The CDR3 bases are TGTGCCAGCAGTTCCTTGATTCACAGGGGGCAAGACACTGAAGCTTTCTTT. Its translation is CASSSLIHRGQDTEAFF.

This clone showed up just a few times. The rearrangement links TRBV5-1 to TRBJ1-6; 8 positions agree with TRBD1. The CDR3 extends over 15 amino acids. The germline gives CDR1 SGHRS, CDR2 YFSETQ. V shed 4 bases and J 7 bases; nucleotides not matched to a gene: 7. The CDR3 loop is CASSADRAKNSPLHF. The CDR3 DNA is TGCGCCAGCAGCGCGGACAGGGCCAAGAATTCACCCCTCCACTTT.

This clone was counted a few times. The chain is built from TRBV5-1 and TRBJ2-3, with 16 bases identical to TRBD2. J gave up 2 bases and V 4 bases, and 1 base lay outside the gene matches. This CDR3 comprises 16 residues. The germline gives CDR1 SGHRS, CDR2 YFSETQ. This CDR3 is CASSGTSGGATDTQYF. The CDR3 nucleotides are TGCGCCAGCAGCGGGACTAGCGGGGGGGCCACAGATACGCAGTATTTT.

The V call is TRBV11-3, the J call TRBJ2-5; 9 positions match TRBD1. CDR1 is SGHNT, CDR2 YENEEA, per germline. The CDR3 runs 18 residues. V dropped 3 bases and J dropped 2; count of bases not matched to a gene: 13. CDR3 region: CASSLGQGGPRGQETQYF. CDR3 sequence (DNA): TGTGCCAGCAGCTTGGGACAGGGAGGTCCTCGGGGACAAGAGACCCAGTACTTC.

The chain recombines TRBV19 with TRBJ2-7, with 8 bases aligning to TRBD1. The V gene's germline CDR1 is LNHDA and CDR2 SQIVND (reference sequence). The CDR3 runs to 16 residues. Trimming cost V 1 base and J 3 bases; bases outside gene matches: 8. CDR3 amino acids: CASSIVRTGYRYEQYF. CDR3 in DNA: TGTGCCAGTAGTATAGTACGGACAGGGTATCGCTACGAGCAGTACTTC.

The J gene is TRBJ1-3, the V gene TRBV29-1; unclear D gene. The CDR3 loop spans 11 amino acids. CDR1 is SQVTM, CDR2 ANQGSEA, per germline. The V end was cut by 4 bases, the J end by 4 bases, with 5 bases between. The CDR3 here is CSVVVGNTIYF. As DNA, the CDR3 is TGCAGCGTTGTAGTGGGAAACACCATATATTTT.

The chain combines TRBV5-1 with TRBJ2-1; perhaps TRBD2 as D (5 bases). Trimming removed 4 bases at V and 10 bases at J, with 12 bases between. The CDR3 length is 12 residues. The germline V gene encodes CDR1 SGHRS and CDR2 YFSETQ. The CDR3 region has the DNA TGCGCCAGCAGCACGACTATGGGCGAGCAGTTCTTC. This sequence encodes CASSTTMGEQFF.

V usage is TRBV9 and J usage is TRBJ2-7; TRBD1 aligns across 7 bases. Germline CDR1 SGDLS, CDR2 YYNGEE. V lost 3 bases, J lost 5 bases, and 8 bases stayed unmatched. The CDR3 extends over 14 amino acids. CDR3 coding DNA: TGTGCCAGCAGCGCCAACAGGGGCGGCAACGAGCAGTACTTC. As protein: CASSANRGGNEQYF.

V and J are TRBV12-5 and TRBJ2-3, with D unresolved. The CDR3 has 12 residues. V was shortened by 5 bases and J by 7 bases, with 10 bases between the two germline ends. Germline V gene data show CDR1 as LGHNT and CDR2 as FRNRAP. The CDR3 sequence: CASGPYSYTQYF. In DNA, the CDR3 is TGTGCTAGTGGTCCGTACAGCTATACGCAGTATTTT. Full variable domain (outside the CDR3, taken from reference TRBV12-5 and TRBJ2-3): DARVTQTPRHKVTEMGQEVTMRCQPILGHNTVFWYRQTMMQGLELLAYFRNRAPLDDSGMPKDRFSAEMPDATLATLKIQPSEPRDSAVYFCASGPYSYTQYFGPGTRLTVL.

The chain carries TRBV7-3 and TRBJ1-1; D unresolved. The ends were cut back, 5 bases at V and 7 bases at J, with 14 bases in the middle. The CDR3 runs 13 residues. Germline V lookup: CDR1 SGHTA, CDR2 FQGTGA. The DNA for the CDR3 is TGTGCCAGCAGCGGTATTGGAGGCGGTGAAGCTTTCTTT. It is translated as CASSGIGGGEAFF.

The chain uses TRBV28 and TRBJ2-7; 7 nucleotides agree with TRBD1. The CDR3 extends over 15 amino acids. Germline V lookup: CDR1 MDHEN, CDR2 SYDVKM. The V gene end was trimmed by 8 bases and the J gene end by 5 bases; junction bases not matched to a gene: 15. The chain's CDR3 is CASGALDRESNEQYF. CDR3 coding DNA: TGTGCCAGCGGTGCCCTAGACAGGGAAAGCAACGAGCAGTACTTC. Using reference TRBV28 and TRBJ2-7 for the parts outside the CDR3, the full variable domain is DVKVTQSSRYLVKRTGEKVFLECVQDMDHENMFWYRQDPGLGLRLIYFSYDVKMKEKGDIPEGYSVSREKKERFSLILESASTNQTSMYLCASGALDRESNEQYFGPGTRLTVT.

This chain uses TRBV19 with TRBJ1-5, with 8 bases matching TRBD1. V was pared by 3 bases and J by 5 bases, with 12 bases of the junction left unmatched. Germline V gene data show CDR1 as LNHDA and CDR2 as SQIVND (reference sequence). The CDR3 length is 17 residues. CDR3 DNA sequence: TGTGCCAGTAGTATCGGGACAGGTACTGAGGGCTATCAGCCCCAGCATTTT. Its protein product is CASSIGTGTEGYQPQHF.

The chain is built from TRBV29-1 and TRBJ2-7; 8 nucleotides line up with TRBD1. This CDR3 has 15 residues. In germline, CDR1 is SQVTM, CDR2 ANQGSEA. V lost 7 bases, J lost 4 bases, and 15 bases stayed unmatched. CDR3 in DNA: TGCAGCGCTCGGATGTCAGGGGGCAGTATGTACGAGCAGTACTTC. Translated: CSARMSGGSMYEQYF.

Comments on this clone: Other DNA sequences in the same sample also yield this CDR3. The rearrangement joins TRBV3-1 (or the pseudogene TRBV3-2) to TRBJ2-7; TRBD2 agrees at 7 bases. There are 15 residues in the CDR3. J lost 2 bases, V lost 0 bases, and 4 bases had no gene match. Germline values: CDR1 LGHDT, CDR2 YNNKEL (reference sequence). CDR3 residues: CASSQDASGAYEQYF. Written as DNA, the CDR3 is TGTGCCAGCAGCCAAGACGCTAGCGGAGCCTACGAGCAGTACTTC.

The chain couples TRBV11-3 to TRBJ2-2, with TRBD2 identical over 11 bases. The CDR3 extends over 15 amino acids. Per the germline V gene, CDR1 is SGHNT and CDR2 is YENEEA. V gave up 5 bases and J gave up 2 bases; unmatched junction bases: 1. CDR3 residues: CASSRLAGNTGELFF. Here the CDR3 DNA reads TGTGCCAGCAGCCGACTAGCGGGAAACACCGGGGAGCTGTTTTTT.